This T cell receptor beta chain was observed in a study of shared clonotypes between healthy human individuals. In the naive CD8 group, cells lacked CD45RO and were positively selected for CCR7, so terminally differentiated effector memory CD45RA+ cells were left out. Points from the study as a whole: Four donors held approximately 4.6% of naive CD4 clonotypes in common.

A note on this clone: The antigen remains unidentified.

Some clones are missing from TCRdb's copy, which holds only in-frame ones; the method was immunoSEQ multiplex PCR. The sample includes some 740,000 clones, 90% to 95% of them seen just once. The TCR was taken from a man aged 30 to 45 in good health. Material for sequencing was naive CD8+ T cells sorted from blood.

The CDR3 region has the DNA TGTGCCAGTAGCAAACTAGCGGGAGGGTCAGATACGCAGTATTTT. Encoded protein: CASSKLAGGSDTQYF. The chain uses TRBV19 and TRBJ2-3; 13 bases agree with TRBD2. Germline V gene sequence: CDR1 LNHDA, CDR2 SQIVND (reference sequence). V shed 6 bases, J shed 4 bases, and the junction held 4 bases outside the gene matches. This CDR3 has 15 amino acids. The variable domain in full, with the rest retrieved from reference TRBV19 and TRBJ2-3, is DGGITQSPKYLFRKEGQNVTLSCEQNLNHDAMYWYRQDPGQGLRLIYYSQIVNDFQKGDIAEGYSVSREKKESFPLTVTSAQKNPTAFYLCASSKLAGGSDTQYFGPGTRLTVL.